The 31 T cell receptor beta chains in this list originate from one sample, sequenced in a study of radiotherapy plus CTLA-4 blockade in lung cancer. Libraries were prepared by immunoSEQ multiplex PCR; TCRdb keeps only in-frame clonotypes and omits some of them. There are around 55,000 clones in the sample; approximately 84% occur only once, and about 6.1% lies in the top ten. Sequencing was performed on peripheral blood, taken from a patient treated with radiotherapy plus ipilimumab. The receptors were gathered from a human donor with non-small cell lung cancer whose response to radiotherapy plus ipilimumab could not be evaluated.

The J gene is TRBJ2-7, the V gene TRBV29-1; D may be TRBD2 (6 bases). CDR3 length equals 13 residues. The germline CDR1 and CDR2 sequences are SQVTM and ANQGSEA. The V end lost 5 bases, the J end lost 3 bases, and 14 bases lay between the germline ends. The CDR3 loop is CSVTGTGDYEQYF. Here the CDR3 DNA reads TGCAGCGTTACCGGGACGGGAGACTACGAGCAGTACTTC.

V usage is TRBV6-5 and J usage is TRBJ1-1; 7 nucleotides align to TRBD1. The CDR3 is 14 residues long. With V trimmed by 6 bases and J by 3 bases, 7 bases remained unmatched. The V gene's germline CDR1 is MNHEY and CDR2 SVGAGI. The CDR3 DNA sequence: TGTGCCAGCAGAGACAGGGCGAAGGACACTGAAGCTTTCTTT. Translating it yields CASRDRAKDTEAFF.

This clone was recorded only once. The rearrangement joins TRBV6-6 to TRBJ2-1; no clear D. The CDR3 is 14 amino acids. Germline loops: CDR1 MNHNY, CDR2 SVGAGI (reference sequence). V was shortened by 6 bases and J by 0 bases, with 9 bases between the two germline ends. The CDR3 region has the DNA TGTGCCAGCAGCAGCGCCCACTCCTACAATGAGCAGTTCTTC. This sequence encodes CASSSAHSYNEQFF.

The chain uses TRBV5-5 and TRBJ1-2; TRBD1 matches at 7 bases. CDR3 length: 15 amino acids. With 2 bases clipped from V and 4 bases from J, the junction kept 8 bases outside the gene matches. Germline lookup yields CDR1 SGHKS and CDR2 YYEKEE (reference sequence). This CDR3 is CASSFSQGEAYGYTF. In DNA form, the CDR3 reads TGTGCCAGCAGCTTTAGTCAGGGGGAGGCCTATGGCTACACCTTC. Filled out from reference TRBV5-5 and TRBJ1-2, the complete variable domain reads DAGVTQSPTHLIKTRGQQVTLRCSPISGHKSVSWYQQVLGQGPQFIFQYYEKEERGRGNFPDRFSARQFPNYSSELNVNALLLGDSALYLCASSFSQGEAYGYTFGSGTRLTVV.

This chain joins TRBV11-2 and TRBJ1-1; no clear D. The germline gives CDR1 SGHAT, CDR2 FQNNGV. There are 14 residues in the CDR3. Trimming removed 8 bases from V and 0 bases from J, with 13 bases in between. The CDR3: CASSSVLVNTEAFF. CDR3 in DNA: TGTGCCAGCTCGAGTGTTTTGGTGAACACTGAAGCTTTCTTT.

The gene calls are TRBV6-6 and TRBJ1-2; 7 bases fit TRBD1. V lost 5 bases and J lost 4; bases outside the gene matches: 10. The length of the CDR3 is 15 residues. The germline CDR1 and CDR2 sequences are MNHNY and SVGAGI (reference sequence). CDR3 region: CASSNPQGQFYGYTF. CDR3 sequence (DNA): TGTGCCAGCAGTAATCCCCAGGGACAGTTCTATGGCTACACCTTC.

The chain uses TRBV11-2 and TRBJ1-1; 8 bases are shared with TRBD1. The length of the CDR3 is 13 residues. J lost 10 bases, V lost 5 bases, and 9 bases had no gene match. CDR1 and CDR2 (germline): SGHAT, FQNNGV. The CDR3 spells CASSPGQGSRAFF. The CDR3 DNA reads TGTGCCAGCAGCCCCGGACAGGGTAGTAGAGCTTTCTTT. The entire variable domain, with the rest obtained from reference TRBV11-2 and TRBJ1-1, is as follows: EAGVAQSPRYKIIEKRQSVAFWCNPISGHATLYWYQQILGQGPKLLIQFQNNGVVDDSQLPKDRFSAERLKGVDSTLKIQPAKLEDSAVYLCASSPGQGSRAFFGQGTRLTVV.

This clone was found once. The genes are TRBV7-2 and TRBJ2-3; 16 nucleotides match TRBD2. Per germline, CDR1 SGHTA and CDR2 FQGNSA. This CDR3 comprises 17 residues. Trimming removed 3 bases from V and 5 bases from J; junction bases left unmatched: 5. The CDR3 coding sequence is TGTGCCAGCAGCTTGGGACTAGCGGGGGGGACGGTAGATACGCAGTATTTT. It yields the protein CASSLGLAGGTVDTQYF. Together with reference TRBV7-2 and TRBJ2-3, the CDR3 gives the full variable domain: GAGVSQSPSNKVTEKGKDVELRCDPISGHTALYWYRQSLGQGLEFLIYFQGNSAPDKSGLPSDRFSAERTGGSVSTLTIQRTQQEDSAVYLCASSLGLAGGTVDTQYFGPGTRLTVL.

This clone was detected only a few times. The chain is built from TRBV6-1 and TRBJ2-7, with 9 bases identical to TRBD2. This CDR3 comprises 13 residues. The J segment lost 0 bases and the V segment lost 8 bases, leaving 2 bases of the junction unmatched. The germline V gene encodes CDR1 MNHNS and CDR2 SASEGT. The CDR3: CASLTSGSYEQYF. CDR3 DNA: TGTGCCAGCTTGACTAGCGGCTCCTACGAGCAGTACTTC.

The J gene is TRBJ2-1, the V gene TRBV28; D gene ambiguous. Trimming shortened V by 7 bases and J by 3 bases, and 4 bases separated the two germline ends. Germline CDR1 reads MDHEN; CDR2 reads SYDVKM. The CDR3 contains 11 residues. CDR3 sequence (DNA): TGTGCCAGCAATCTCTACAATGAGCAGTTCTTC. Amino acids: CASNLYNEQFF.

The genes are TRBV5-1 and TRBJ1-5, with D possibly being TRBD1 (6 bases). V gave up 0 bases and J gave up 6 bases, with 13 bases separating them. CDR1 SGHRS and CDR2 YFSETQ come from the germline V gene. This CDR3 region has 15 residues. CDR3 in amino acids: CASSLETGVGQPQHF. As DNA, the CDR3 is TGCGCCAGCAGCTTGGAGACAGGAGTAGGTCAGCCCCAGCATTTT.

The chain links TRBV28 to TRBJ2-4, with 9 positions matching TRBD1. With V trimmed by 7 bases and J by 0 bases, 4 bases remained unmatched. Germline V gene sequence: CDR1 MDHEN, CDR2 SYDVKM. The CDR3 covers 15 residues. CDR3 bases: TGTGCCAGCATACGGGACAGGGTAGCCAAAAACATTCAGTACTTC. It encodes CASIRDRVAKNIQYF. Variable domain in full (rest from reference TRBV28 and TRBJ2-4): DVKVTQSSRYLVKRTGEKVFLECVQDMDHENMFWYRQDPGLGLRLIYFSYDVKMKEKGDIPEGYSVSREKKERFSLILESASTNQTSMYLCASIRDRVAKNIQYFGAGTRLSVL.

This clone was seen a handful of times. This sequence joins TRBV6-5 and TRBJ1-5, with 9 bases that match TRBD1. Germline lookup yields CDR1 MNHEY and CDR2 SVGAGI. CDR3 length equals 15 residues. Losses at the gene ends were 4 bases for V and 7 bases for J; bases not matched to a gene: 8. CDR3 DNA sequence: TGTGCCAGCAGTTCGGCGGGGACAGGGAAACAGCCCCAGCATTTT. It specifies CASSSAGTGKQPQHF.

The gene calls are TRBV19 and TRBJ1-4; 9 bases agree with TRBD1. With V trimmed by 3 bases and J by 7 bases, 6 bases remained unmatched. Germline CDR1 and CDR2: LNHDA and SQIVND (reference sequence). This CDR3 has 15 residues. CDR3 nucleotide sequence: TGTGCCAGTAGTATCCCAGGGACAGGGAGTGAAAAACTGTTTTTT. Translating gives CASSIPGTGSEKLFF.

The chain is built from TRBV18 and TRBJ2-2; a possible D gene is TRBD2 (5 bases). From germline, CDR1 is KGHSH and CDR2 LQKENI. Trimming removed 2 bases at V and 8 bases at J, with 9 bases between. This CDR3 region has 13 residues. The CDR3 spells CASSPARGGELFF. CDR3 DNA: TGTGCCAGCTCACCAGCGAGAGGGGGGGAGCTGTTTTTT.

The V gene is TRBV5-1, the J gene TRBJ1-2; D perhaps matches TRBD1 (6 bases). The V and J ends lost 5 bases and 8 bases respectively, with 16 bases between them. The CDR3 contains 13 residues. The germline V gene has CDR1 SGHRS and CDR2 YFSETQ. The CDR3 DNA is TGCGCCAGCAGTACAGGGCCCTTTGGAGGCTACACCTTC. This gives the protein CASSTGPFGGYTF.

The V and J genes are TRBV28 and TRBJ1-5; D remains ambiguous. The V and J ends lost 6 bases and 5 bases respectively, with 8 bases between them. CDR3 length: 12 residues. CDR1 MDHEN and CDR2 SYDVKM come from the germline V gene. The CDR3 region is CASRIQHQPQHF. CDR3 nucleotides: TGTGCCAGCAGAATACAGCATCAGCCCCAGCATTTT.

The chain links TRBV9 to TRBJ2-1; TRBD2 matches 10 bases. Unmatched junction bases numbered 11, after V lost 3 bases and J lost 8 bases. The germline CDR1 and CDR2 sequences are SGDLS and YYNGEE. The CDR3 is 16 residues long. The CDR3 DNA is TGTGCCAGCAGCGCCCCGGGACTAGCGCCTAGCGATGAGCAGTTCTTC. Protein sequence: CASSAPGLAPSDEQFF.

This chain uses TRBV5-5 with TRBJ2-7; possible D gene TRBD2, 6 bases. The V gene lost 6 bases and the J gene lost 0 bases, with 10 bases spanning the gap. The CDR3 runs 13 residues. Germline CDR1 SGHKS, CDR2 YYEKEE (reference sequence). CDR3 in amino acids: CASTGGSSYEQYF. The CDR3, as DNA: TGTGCCAGCACTGGGGGGAGCTCCTACGAGCAGTACTTC.

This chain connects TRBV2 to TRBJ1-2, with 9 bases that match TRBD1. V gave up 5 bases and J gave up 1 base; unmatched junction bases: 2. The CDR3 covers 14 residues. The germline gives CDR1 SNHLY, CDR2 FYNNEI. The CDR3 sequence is CASSRDRVNYGYTF. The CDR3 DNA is TGTGCCAGCAGTAGGGACAGGGTTAACTATGGCTACACCTTC.

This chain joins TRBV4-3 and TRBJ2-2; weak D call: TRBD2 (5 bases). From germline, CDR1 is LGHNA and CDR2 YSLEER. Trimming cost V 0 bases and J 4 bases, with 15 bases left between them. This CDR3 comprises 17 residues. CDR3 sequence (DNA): TGCGCCAGCAGCCAAGATCGGGGTAGCCGCGGCACCGGGGAGCTGTTTTTT. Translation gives CASSQDRGSRGTGELFF.

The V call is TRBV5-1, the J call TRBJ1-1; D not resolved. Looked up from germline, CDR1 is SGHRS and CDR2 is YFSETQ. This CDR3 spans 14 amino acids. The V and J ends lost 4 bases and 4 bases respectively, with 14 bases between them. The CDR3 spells CASSPGGRGTEAFF. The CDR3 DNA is TGCGCCAGCAGCCCGGGCGGGCGAGGCACTGAAGCTTTCTTT.

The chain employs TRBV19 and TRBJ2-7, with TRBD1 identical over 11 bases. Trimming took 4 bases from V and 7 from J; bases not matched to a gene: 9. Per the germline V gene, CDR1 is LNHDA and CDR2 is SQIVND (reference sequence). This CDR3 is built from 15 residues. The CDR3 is CASSTFGQGAGEQYF. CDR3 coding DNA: TGTGCCAGTAGTACCTTTGGACAGGGGGCTGGGGAGCAGTACTTC.

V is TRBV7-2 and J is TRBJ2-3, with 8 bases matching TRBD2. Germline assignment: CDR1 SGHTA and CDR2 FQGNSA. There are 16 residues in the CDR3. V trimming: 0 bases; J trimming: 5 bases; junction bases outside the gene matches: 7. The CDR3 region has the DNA TGTGCCAGCAGCTTAGCCCCCAGCGGGGGTATAGATACGCAGTATTTT. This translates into CASSLAPSGGIDTQYF.

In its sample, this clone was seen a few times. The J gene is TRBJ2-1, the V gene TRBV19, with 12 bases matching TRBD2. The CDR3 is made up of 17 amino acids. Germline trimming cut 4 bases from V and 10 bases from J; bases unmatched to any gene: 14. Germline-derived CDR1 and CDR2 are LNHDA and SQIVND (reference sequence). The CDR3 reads CASSSAKSSGGAEEQFF. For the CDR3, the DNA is TGTGCCAGTAGTAGCGCTAAGTCTAGCGGGGGGGCCGAAGAGCAGTTCTTC.

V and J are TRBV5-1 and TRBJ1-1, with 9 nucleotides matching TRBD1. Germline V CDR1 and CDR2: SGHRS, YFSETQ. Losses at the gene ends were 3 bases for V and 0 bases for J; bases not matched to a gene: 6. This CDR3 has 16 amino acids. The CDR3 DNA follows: TGCGCCAGCAGCTCCGGGACAGGGACAATGAACACTGAAGCTTTCTTT. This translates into CASSSGTGTMNTEAFF.

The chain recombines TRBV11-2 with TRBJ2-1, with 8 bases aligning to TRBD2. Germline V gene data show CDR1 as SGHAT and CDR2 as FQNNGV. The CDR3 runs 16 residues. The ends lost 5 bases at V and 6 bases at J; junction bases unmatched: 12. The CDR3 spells CASSPRGSGAPNEQFF. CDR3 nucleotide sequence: TGTGCCAGCAGCCCCCGGGGTAGCGGGGCTCCCAATGAGCAGTTCTTC. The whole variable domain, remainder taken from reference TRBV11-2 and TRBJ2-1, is EAGVAQSPRYKIIEKRQSVAFWCNPISGHATLYWYQQILGQGPKLLIQFQNNGVVDDSQLPKDRFSAERLKGVDSTLKIQPAKLEDSAVYLCASSPRGSGAPNEQFFGPGTRLTVL.

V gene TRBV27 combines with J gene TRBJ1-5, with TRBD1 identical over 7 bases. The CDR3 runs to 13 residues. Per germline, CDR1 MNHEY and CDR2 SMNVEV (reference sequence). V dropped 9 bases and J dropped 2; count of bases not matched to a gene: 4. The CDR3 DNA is TGTGCCAGTAAGGGGGCCGGCAATCAGCCCCAGCATTTT. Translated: CASKGAGNQPQHF.

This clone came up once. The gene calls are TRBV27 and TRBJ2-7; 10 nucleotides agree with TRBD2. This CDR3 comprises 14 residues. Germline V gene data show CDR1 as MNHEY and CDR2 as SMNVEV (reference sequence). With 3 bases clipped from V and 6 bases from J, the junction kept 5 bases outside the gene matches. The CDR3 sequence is CASSFSGGPSEQYF. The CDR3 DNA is TGTGCCAGCAGTTTTAGCGGGGGGCCCTCCGAGCAGTACTTC.

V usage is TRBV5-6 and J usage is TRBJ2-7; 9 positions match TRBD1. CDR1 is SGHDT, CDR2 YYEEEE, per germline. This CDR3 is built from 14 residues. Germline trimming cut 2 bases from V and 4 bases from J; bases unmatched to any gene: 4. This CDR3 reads CASSFWDRAYEQYF. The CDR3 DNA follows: TGTGCCAGCAGCTTTTGGGACAGGGCTTACGAGCAGTACTTC.

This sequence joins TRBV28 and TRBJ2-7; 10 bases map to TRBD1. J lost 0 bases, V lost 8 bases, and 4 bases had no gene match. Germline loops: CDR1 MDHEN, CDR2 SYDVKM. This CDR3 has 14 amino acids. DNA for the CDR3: TGTGCCAGCGATGGGACAGGGGTCTCCTACGAGCAGTACTTC. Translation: CASDGTGVSYEQYF.